The source of this T cell receptor (beta chain) is a study of cytomegalovirus exposure and HLA in healthy donors. PCR employed 60 Vbeta and 13 Jbeta primers. Method: immunoSEQ multiplex PCR; TCRdb's copy keeps in-frame clones and lacks some. The data contain about 190,000 clones, about four fifths of them seen just once; the ten biggest clones take up more than 1.5%. Study findings and constraints: Reported findings show TCR beta sequences accurately forecast HLA-A and HLA-B alleles in most subjects. Association of roughly 18,000 TCR beta sequences with HLA alleles was found at 0.05 false discovery rate in a later analysis. It was reported in a later analysis that an Asian-associated ancestry cluster showed fewer N-insertions than the roughly 670-donor mean. Later, an analysis showed that TCR beta chains associated with HLA were more clonally expanded than others that were equally common.

For this clone: Its specificity is not known.

This TCR was sampled from a man aged 50 to 59 in good health and CMV-seronegative. The sample comprised PBMCs.

The CDR3 DNA reads as TGTGCCAGCACCCAGGTCAACTATGGCTACACCTTC. Protein product: CASTQVNYGYTF. The V call is TRBV2, the J call TRBJ1-2; D not certain. CDR1 SNHLY and CDR2 FYNNEI come from the germline V gene. This CDR3 has 12 residues. V was cut by 7 bases and J by 2 bases, with 8 bases left in between.